This section outlines one TCR beta chain sequence together with its context. This entry is derived from a study of blood T cell repertoires in COVID-19. About the research overall: Whether acute or convalescent, the COVID-19 samples came from the United States, Italy and Spain. From T cells, B-cell-depleted T cells, or PBMCs came the material, which was cDNA or gDNA.

As processed by the authors: Amplified reference gene primers provided the basis for estimating nucleated cell counts. Clones were read by immunoSEQ multiplex PCR, and TCRdb kept only the in-frame ones, dropping some. V and J calls and clone size are as listed in that table; D and trimming were resolved from the DNA. The sample carries about 200,000 clones, about 85% recorded once. V was clipped by 4 bases and J by 2 bases; unmatched bases: 4. From germline, CDR1 is SEHNR and CDR2 FQNEAQ (reference sequence). CDR3 length: 16 amino acids. The specimen sequenced was peripheral blood. V usage is TRBV7-9 and J usage is TRBJ2-3, with 12 bases fitting TRBD2. The sequence was obtained from a woman older than 75 with acute or convalescent COVID-19. CDR3 DNA sequence: TGTGCCAGCAGCTCAGGACTAGCGGGACTCACAGATACGCAGTATTTT. Its protein is CASSSGLAGLTDTQYF.